These 7 T cell receptor beta chains were all obtained from the same sample, sequenced in a study of cytomegalovirus exposure and HLA in healthy donors. The PCR was carried out with 60 Vbeta primers and 13 Jbeta primers. The repertoire was sequenced with immunoSEQ multiplex PCR; TCRdb's copy has only in-frame clones and lacks some. The sample yields 100,000 to 150,000 clones, around 69% seen once. What was sequenced was PBMCs. The receptors were gathered from a woman in her thirties or forties in good health and CMV-seropositive.

This clone came up once. The chain links TRBV9 to TRBJ1-4; tentatively, D is TRBD1 (6 bases). Germline loops: CDR1 SGDLS, CDR2 YYNGEE. This CDR3 is 15 amino acids long. Trimming pared 4 bases from V and 3 bases from J, leaving 13 bases between. The DNA of the CDR3 is TGTGCCAGCAGCATCTTAGACAGGCCTAATGAAAAACTGTTTTTT. Translating gives CASSILDRPNEKLFF.

This clone was seen more than once but under ten times. The rearrangement joins TRBV7-2 to TRBJ1-2; 9 positions agree with TRBD1. J was trimmed by 6 bases and V by 4 bases; bases with no gene match: 9. CDR1 and CDR2 (germline): SGHTA, FQGNSA. This CDR3 has 15 residues. As DNA, the CDR3 is TGTGCCAGCAGCTCCCCGGGGCGGACAGGGGATGGCTACACCTTC. Translation gives CASSSPGRTGDGYTF.

This chain joins TRBV7-9 and TRBJ1-3; possible D gene TRBD1, 6 bases. V lost 2 bases and J lost 3, with 11 bases in between. Germline-derived CDR1 and CDR2 are SEHNR and FQNEAQ (reference sequence). CDR3 length: 15 amino acids. CDR3 coding DNA: TGTGCCAGCAGCTTACCGACAGGAAATGGAAACACCATATATTTT. This codes for CASSLPTGNGNTIYF.

This chain joins TRBV27 and TRBJ2-2, with 13 positions matching TRBD2. Germline trimming cut 5 bases from V and 6 bases from J; bases unmatched to any gene: 15. The CDR3 spans 19 residues. Looked up from germline, CDR1 is MNHEY and CDR2 is SMNVEV (reference sequence). The CDR3 region is CASSPPPRTSGRGAGELFF. The DNA for the CDR3 is TGTGCCAGCAGTCCCCCACCAAGGACTAGCGGGAGAGGGGCCGGGGAGCTGTTTTTT.

The CDR3 protein is CASSPGTGYGYTF. DNA for the CDR3: TGTGCCAGCAGCCCCGGGACAGGGTATGGCTACACCTTC. The chain carries TRBV11-2 and TRBJ1-2; 9 bases are shared with TRBD1. V dropped 5 bases and J dropped 5; count of bases not matched to a gene: 3. Germline-derived CDR1 and CDR2 are SGHAT and FQNNGV. CDR3 length: 13 amino acids. Based on the CDR3 plus reference TRBV11-2 and TRBJ1-2, the full variable domain is EAGVAQSPRYKIIEKRQSVAFWCNPISGHATLYWYQQILGQGPKLLIQFQNNGVVDDSQLPKDRFSAERLKGVDSTLKIQPAKLEDSAVYLCASSPGTGYGYTFGSGTRLTVV.

The chain uses TRBV27 and TRBJ1-1; 7 nucleotides line up with TRBD1. The CDR3 length is 19 residues. The germline CDR1 and CDR2 sequences are MNHEY and SMNVEV (reference sequence). The ends lost 0 bases at V and 1 base at J; junction bases unmatched: 14. CDR3 protein: CASSLSKRGPESPNTEAFF. The DNA for the CDR3 is TGTGCCAGCAGTTTATCGAAAAGGGGGCCAGAGTCTCCGAACACTGAAGCTTTCTTT.

The CDR3 nucleotides read TGTGCCAGCAGCCACCCAGGGGGGAACTCTGGAAACACCATATATTTT. This encodes CASSHPGGNSGNTIYF. The genes are TRBV11-2 and TRBJ1-3; TRBD1 matches at 7 bases. V trimming: 5 bases; J trimming: 0 bases; junction bases outside the gene matches: 7. This CDR3 has 16 amino acids. CDR1 is SGHAT and CDR2 is FQNNGV in the germline V gene.